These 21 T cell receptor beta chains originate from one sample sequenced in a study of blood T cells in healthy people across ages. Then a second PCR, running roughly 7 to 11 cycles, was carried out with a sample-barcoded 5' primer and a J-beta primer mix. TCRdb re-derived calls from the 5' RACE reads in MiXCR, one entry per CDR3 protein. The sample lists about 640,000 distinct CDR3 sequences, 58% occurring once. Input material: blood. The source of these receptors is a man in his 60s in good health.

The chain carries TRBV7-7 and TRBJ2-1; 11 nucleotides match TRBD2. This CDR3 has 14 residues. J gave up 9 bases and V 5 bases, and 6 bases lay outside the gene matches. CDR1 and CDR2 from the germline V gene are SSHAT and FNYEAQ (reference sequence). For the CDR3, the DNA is TGTGCCAGCAGCCTTAGCGGGGGGGCCGGTGAGCAGTTCTTC. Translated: CASSLSGGAGEQFF. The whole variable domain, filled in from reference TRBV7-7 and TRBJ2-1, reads GAGVSQSPRYKVTKRGQDVTLRCDPISSHATLYWYQQALGQGPEFLTYFNYEAQPDKSGLPSDRFSAERPEGSISTLTIQRTEQRDSAMYRCASSLSGGAGEQFFGPGTRLTVL.

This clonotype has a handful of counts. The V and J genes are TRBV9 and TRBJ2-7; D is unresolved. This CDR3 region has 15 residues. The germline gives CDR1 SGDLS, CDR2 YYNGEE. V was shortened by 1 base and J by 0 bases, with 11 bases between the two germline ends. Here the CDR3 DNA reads TGTGCCAGCAGCGTAATTGGGCTAAGCTCCTACGAGCAGTACTTC. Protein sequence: CASSVIGLSSYEQYF.

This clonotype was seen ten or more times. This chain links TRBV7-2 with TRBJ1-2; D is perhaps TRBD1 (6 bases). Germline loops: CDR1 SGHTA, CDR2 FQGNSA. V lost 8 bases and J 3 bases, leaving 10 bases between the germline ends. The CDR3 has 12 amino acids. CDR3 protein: CASSPGDYGYTF. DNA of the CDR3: TGTGCCAGCTCCCCAGGGGACTATGGCTACACCTTC.

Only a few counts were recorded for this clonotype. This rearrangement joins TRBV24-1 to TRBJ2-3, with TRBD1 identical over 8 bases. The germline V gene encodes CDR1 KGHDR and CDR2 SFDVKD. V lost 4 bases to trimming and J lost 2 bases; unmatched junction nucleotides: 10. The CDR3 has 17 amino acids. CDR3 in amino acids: CATSDPDRARLTDTQYF. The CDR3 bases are TGTGCCACCAGTGACCCGGACAGGGCCAGACTCACAGATACGCAGTATTTT.

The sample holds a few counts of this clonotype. The chain's CDR3 is CASSPPGQGNSPLHF. The DNA for the CDR3 is TGTGCCAGCAGTCCACCGGGACAGGGTAATTCACCCCTCCACTTT. This chain links TRBV7-9 with TRBJ1-6; TRBD1 matches 9 bases. CDR1 and CDR2 (germline): SEHNR, FQNEAQ (reference sequence). The V segment lost 6 bases and the J segment 6 bases; nucleotides outside the gene matches: 6. The CDR3 is 15 amino acids.

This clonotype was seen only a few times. CDR3 in DNA: TGCGCCAGCAGCGGGGGACAGGAGAACACTGAAGCTTTCTTT. It codes for CASSGGQENTEAFF. The chain recombines TRBV5-1 with TRBJ1-1, with 8 bases that match TRBD1. J lost 1 base, V lost 4 bases, and 3 bases had no gene match. The CDR3 is made up of 14 amino acids. Per the germline V gene, CDR1 is SGHRS and CDR2 is YFSETQ.

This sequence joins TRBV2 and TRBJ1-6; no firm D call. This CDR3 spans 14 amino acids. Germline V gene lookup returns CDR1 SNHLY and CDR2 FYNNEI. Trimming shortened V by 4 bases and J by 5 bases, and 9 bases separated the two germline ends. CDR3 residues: CASSAAGDNSPLHF. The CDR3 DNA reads TGTGCCAGCAGTGCCGCCGGGGATAATTCACCCCTCCACTTT.

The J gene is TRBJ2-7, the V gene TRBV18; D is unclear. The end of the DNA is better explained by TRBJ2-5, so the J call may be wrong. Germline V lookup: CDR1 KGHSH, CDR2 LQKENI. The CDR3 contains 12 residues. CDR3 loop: CASNSYQETQYF. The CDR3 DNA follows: TGTGCCTCGAATAGTTATCAAGAGACCCAGTACTTC.

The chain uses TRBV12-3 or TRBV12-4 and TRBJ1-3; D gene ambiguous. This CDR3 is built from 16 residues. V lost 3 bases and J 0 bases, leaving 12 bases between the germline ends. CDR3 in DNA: TGTGCCAGCAGTTTGGTCACGGGGATCTCTGGAAACACCATATATTTT. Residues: CASSLVTGISGNTIYF.

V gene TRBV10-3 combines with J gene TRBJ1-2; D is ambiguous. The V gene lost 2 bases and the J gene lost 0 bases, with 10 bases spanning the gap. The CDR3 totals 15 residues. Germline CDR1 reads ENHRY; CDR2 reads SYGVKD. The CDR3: CAISEGQQTNYGYTF. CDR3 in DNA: TGTGCCATCAGTGAGGGGCAACAGACTAACTATGGCTACACCTTC.

The CDR3 DNA reads TGCAGTGCTAGAGATCACCGGCCAGCGGGGGAGGGGACCTACGAGCAGTACTTC. It codes for CSARDHRPAGEGTYEQYF. The rearrangement uses TRBV20-1 and TRBJ2-7; TRBD2 matches 8 bases. The germline V gene has CDR1 DFQATT and CDR2 SNEGSKA (reference sequence). The CDR3 has 18 amino acids. J lost 2 bases, V lost 0 bases, and 15 bases had no gene match.

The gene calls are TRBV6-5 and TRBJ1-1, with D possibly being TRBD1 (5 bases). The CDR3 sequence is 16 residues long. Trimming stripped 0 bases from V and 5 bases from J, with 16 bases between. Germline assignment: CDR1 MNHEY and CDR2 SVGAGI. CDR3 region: CASSYSFRVRSTEAFF. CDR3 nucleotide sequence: TGTGCCAGCAGTTACTCTTTCAGGGTTCGGTCGACTGAAGCTTTCTTT.

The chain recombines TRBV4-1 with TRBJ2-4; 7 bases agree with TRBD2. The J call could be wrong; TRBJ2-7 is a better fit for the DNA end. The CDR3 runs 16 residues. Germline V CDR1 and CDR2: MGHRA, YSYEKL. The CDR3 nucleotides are TGCGCCAGCAGCGGGGGACTTGGCGGGGGAGGCTACGAGCAGTACTTC. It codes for CASSGGLGGGGYEQYF.

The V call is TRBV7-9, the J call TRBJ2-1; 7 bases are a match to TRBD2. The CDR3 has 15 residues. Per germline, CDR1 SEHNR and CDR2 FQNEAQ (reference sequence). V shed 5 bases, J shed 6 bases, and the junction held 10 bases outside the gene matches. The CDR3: CASSRLFGTINEQFF. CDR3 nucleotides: TGTGCCAGCAGCCGACTGTTCGGGACTATCAATGAGCAGTTCTTC.

Here the CDR3 reads CASTGGLEETQYF. The CDR3 nucleotides read TGTGCCAGCACCGGCGGCCTTGAAGAGACCCAGTACTTC. The chain joins TRBV21-1 to TRBJ2-4. The DNA end favors TRBJ2-5, so the J call may be wrong. TRBV21-1 is an annotated pseudogene. The CDR3 sequence is 13 residues long.

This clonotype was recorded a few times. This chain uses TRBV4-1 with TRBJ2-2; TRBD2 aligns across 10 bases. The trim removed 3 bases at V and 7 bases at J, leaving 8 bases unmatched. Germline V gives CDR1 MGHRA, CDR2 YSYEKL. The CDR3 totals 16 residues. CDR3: CASSQPAGGGFGELFF. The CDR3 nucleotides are TGCGCCAGCAGCCAGCCAGCGGGGGGGGGTTTCGGGGAGCTGTTTTTT.

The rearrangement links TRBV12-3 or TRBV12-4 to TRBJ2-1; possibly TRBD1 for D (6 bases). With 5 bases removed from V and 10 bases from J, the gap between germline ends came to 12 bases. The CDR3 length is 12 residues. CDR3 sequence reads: CASSPTQGEQFF. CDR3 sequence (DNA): TGTGCCAGCAGTCCAACACAGGGCGAGCAGTTCTTC.

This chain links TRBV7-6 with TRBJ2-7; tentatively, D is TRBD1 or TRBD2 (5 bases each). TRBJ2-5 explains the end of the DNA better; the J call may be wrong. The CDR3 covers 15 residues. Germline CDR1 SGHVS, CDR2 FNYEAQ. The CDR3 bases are TGTGCCAGCAGCTTAGGGGGACCCCCGGGCGAGACCCAGTACTTC. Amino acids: CASSLGGPPGETQYF.

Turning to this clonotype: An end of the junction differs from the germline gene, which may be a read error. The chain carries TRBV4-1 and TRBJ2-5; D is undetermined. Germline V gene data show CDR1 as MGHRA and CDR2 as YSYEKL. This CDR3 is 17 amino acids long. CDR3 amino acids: CASGQRAWLARQETQYF. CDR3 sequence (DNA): TGCGCCAGCGGCCAAAGGGCGTGGTTGGCTAGGCAAGAGACCCAGTACTTC.

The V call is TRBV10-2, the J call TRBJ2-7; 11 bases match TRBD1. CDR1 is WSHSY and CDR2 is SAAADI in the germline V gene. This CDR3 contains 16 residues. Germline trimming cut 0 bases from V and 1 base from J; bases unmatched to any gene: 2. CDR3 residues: CASSESGTGGSYEQYF. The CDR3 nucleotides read TGCGCCAGCAGTGAGTCGGGGACAGGGGGTTCCTACGAGCAGTACTTC.

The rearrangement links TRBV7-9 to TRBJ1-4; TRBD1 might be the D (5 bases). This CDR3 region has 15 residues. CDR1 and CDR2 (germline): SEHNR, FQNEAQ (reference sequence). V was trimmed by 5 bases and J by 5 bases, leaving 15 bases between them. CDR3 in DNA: TGTGCCAGCAGCCAAGACGGGGCAAGAAATGAAAAACTGTTTTTT. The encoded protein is CASSQDGARNEKLFF.